This is a list of T cell receptor beta chains from one sample in a study of cytotoxic CD8 clonotypes in ibrutinib-treated CLL. The assay was immunoSEQ multiplex PCR, and TCRdb's table has in-frame clones only and misses some. The sample shows about 160,000 clones, over 65% of them seen only once. The material sequenced was PBMCs, taken after 12 months of ibrutinib treatment. These receptors originate from a human donor with chronic lymphocytic leukemia. CDR3s leave out the opening cysteine and the closing phenylalanine or tryptophan. A D gene is named only where the DNA matches it firmly.

J | V | D | CDR3
TRBJ2-3 | TRBV27 | TRBD2 | ASSLKGSGGARDTQY
TRBJ1-2 | TRBV4-2 | TRBD1 | AIRTRDRGYGYT
TRBJ2-7 | TRBV7-2 | TRBD1 | ASSRGQGISYEQY
TRBJ2-3 | TRBV19 | . | ASRKTSRWADTQY
TRBJ2-3 | TRBV28 | . | ASSFFGTRVTDTQY
TRBJ2-3 | TRBV7-9 | . | ASSPDLDTQY
TRBJ1-1 | TRBV10-3 | TRBD1 | AISTGGRSEAF
TRBJ1-1 | TRBV11-2 | . | ASSLGQSEKAF
TRBJ2-1 | TRBV10-3 | . | AITASGGGGNEQF
TRBJ2-7 | TRBV5-1 | TRBD2 | ASSSTSGGSNEQY
TRBJ1-1 | TRBV7-3 | TRBD1 | ASSNGQGTAEAF
TRBJ2-7 | TRBV5-6 | . | ASSRDGVRSVYEQY
TRBJ1-4 | TRBV4-3 | . | ASSHDGRSGFSREKLF
TRBJ2-1 | TRBV28 | . | ASRQGSGYNEQF
TRBJ1-1 | TRBV5-5 | . | ASSPTLTVNTEAF
TRBJ2-2 | TRBV9 | . | ASTQGGGGTGELF
TRBJ2-3 | TRBV7-9 | . | ASSLQGISDTQY
TRBJ2-7 | TRBV27 | TRBD1 | ASSIGTGLGEQY
TRBJ1-2 | TRBV19 | . | ASSSPSRVPIRYT
TRBJ1-1 | TRBV14 | TRBD1 | ASSQDRDRVDQLNTEAF
TRBJ1-4 | TRBV6-5 | . | ASRRGGLWEKLF
TRBJ1-1 | TRBV14 | . | ASSQLDSEAF
TRBJ2-3 | TRBV2 | . | ASSPPRGGPSTDTQY
TRBJ1-2 | TRBV18 | TRBD1 | ASSPGQGPNGYT
TRBJ2-4 | TRBV7-8 | TRBD1 | ASSLGRTGLAKNIQY
TRBJ1-2 | TRBV5-1 | . | ASRTQPGGNYGYT
TRBJ2-3 | TRBV11-2 | TRBD2 | ASSKGGLAAYTDTDTQY